Described below is a single T cell receptor (beta chain) sequence and its context. Here immunoSEQ multiplex PCR was the method, and the copy in TCRdb shows in-frame clones only, minus some. This table has 88,000 or so clones, about 90% appearing once. Sequencing was limited to surgery cases with top T cell transcript signatures in brain tissue. This entry is derived from a study of brain T cells in children with intractable seizures. Trimming cost V 6 bases and J 3 bases; bases outside gene matches: 3. In germline, CDR1 is MNHEY, CDR2 SVGAGI. The CDR3 totals 13 residues. This sequence originates from a girl aged 2 to 10 with Rasmussen encephalitis and intractable seizures. V is TRBV6-5 and J is TRBJ1-1; 8 nucleotides match TRBD1. The source material was peripheral blood, sampled at surgery. This CDR3 is CASRRTGHTEAFF. CDR3 sequence (DNA): TGTGCCAGCAGACGGACAGGGCACACTGAAGCTTTCTTT.